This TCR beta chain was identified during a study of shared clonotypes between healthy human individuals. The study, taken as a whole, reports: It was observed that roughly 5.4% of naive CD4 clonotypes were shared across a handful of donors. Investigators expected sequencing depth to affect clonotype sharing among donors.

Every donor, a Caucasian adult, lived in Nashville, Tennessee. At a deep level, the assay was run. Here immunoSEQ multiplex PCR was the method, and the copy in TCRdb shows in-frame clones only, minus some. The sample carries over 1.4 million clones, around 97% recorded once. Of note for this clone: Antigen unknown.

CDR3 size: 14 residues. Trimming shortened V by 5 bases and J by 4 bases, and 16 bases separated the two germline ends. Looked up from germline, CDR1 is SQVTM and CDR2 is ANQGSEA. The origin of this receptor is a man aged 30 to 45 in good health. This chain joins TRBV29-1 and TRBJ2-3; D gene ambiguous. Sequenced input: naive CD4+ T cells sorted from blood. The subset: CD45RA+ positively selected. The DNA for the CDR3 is TGCAGCGTTTGGTTTCCGAATCTGGCAGATACGCAGTATTTT. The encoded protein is CSVWFPNLADTQYF.